This TCR beta chain was found in a study of cytomegalovirus exposure and HLA in healthy donors. PCR employed 60 Vbeta and 13 Jbeta primers. Repertoires were generated with immunoSEQ multiplex PCR, while TCRdb's copy carries only in-frame clones and drops some. The sample lists around 100,000 clones, more than 70% occurring once. The V gene lost 6 bases and the J gene lost 5 bases, with 18 bases spanning the gap. Germline loops: CDR1 MNHEY, CDR2 SMNVEV (reference sequence). The CDR3 loop spans 15 amino acids. This receptor was identified in a woman aged 55 to 70 in good health and CMV-seropositive. The sample was PBMCs. The chain joins TRBV27 to TRBJ2-3, with a tentative D call TRBD2 (6 bases). The CDR3 protein is CASRTRVVGGDTQYF. DNA of the CDR3: TGTGCCAGCAGGACCAGGGTTGTGGGGGGAGATACGCAGTATTTT.